Listed below are T cell receptor beta chains from one sample, sequenced in a study of blood T cell repertoires in COVID-19. Some clones are missing from TCRdb's copy, which holds only in-frame ones; the method was immunoSEQ multiplex PCR. The sample carries over 200,000 clones, approximately 84% recorded once. What was sequenced was peripheral blood. These receptors came from a man aged 35 to 55 with active or convalescent COVID-19. Each CDR3 is given with its conserved first and last residue. D genes are given only for firm matches. Clone size, where shown, is once, few, many, or a class for clones that have expanded.

cdr3_aa: CASSPRTGGWDTEAFF
cdr3_nt: TGTGCCAGCAGCCCGCGGACAGGGGGATGGGACACTGAAGCTTTCTTT
v_call: TRBV7-9
j_call: TRBJ1-1
clone_size: once
d_call: TRBD1

cdr3_aa: CATSVPFDMTSGNTIYF
cdr3_nt: TGTGCCACCAGTGTTCCGTTTGACATGACCTCTGGAAACACCATATATTTT
v_call: TRBV24-1
j_call: TRBJ1-3
clone_size: -
d_call: -

cdr3_aa: CSAYYEKLFF
cdr3_nt: TGCAGTGCTTATTATGAAAAACTGTTTTTT
v_call: TRBV20-1
j_call: TRBJ1-4
clone_size: -
d_call: -

cdr3_aa: CAWSRQGGNTEAFF
cdr3_nt: TGTGCCTGGAGTAGGCAGGGGGGGAACACTGAAGCTTTCTTT
v_call: TRBV30
j_call: TRBJ1-1
clone_size: -
d_call: TRBD1

cdr3_aa: CASSLLGNLNTEAFF
cdr3_nt: TGCGCCAGCAGCTTACTAGGGAATCTGAACACTGAAGCTTTCTTT
v_call: TRBV5-1
j_call: TRBJ1-1
clone_size: -
d_call: -

cdr3_aa: CASKVWTGATGELFF
cdr3_nt: TGTGCCAGCAAGGTTTGGACAGGGGCCACCGGGGAGCTGTTTTTT
v_call: TRBV2
j_call: TRBJ2-2
clone_size: -
d_call: TRBD1

cdr3_aa: CASSWAGINTDTQYF
cdr3_nt: TGTGCCAGCAGCTGGGCCGGGATTAACACAGATACGCAGTATTTT
v_call: TRBV5-6
j_call: TRBJ2-3
clone_size: -
d_call: -

cdr3_aa: CSASSLLQRTGANTEAFF
cdr3_nt: TGCAGTGCTAGTTCGCTTCTACAGAGGACAGGGGCGAACACTGAAGCTTTCTTT
v_call: TRBV20-1
j_call: TRBJ1-1
clone_size: -
d_call: TRBD1

cdr3_aa: CASSGGADTQYF
cdr3_nt: TGTGCCAGCAGTGGGGGGGCAGATACGCAGTATTTT
v_call: TRBV28
j_call: TRBJ2-3
clone_size: -
d_call: TRBD2

cdr3_aa: CASSFPGKEAFF
cdr3_nt: TGTGCCAGCAGTTTCCCGGGGAAGGAAGCTTTCTTT
v_call: TRBV27
j_call: TRBJ1-1
clone_size: few
d_call: -

cdr3_aa: CASSSPSSYNEQFF
cdr3_nt: TGTGCCAGTAGTAGCCCCAGCTCCTACAATGAGCAGTTCTTC
v_call: TRBV19
j_call: TRBJ2-1
clone_size: -
d_call: -

cdr3_aa: CASSGTEHHNEQFF
cdr3_nt: TGTGCCAGCAGTGGAACAGAACATCACAATGAGCAGTTCTTC
v_call: TRBV7-9
j_call: TRBJ2-1
clone_size: once
d_call: -

cdr3_aa: CASSPTTGARGYTF
cdr3_nt: TGTGCCAGCAGTCCGACCACAGGGGCTCGGGGCTACACCTTC
v_call: TRBV28
j_call: TRBJ1-2
clone_size: -
d_call: TRBD1

cdr3_aa: CASSEREWGQRLSYEQYF
cdr3_nt: TGTGCCAGCAGTGAAAGGGAGTGGGGACAGCGCCTCTCCTACGAGCAGTACTTC
v_call: TRBV25-1
j_call: TRBJ2-7
clone_size: -
d_call: TRBD1

cdr3_aa: CASSLTGQRFYEQYF
cdr3_nt: TGTGCCAGCAGTTTAACGGGACAGCGATTCTACGAGCAGTACTTC
v_call: TRBV28
j_call: TRBJ2-7
clone_size: -
d_call: TRBD1

cdr3_aa: CASSEQTQGSGNTIYF
cdr3_nt: TGCGCCAGCAGTGAGCAGACACAGGGGTCTGGAAACACCATATATTTT
v_call: TRBV10-1
j_call: TRBJ1-3
clone_size: -
d_call: TRBD1

cdr3_aa: CASSPGGSASGNTIYF
cdr3_nt: TGCGCCAGCAGCCCGGGAGGCAGCGCCTCTGGAAACACCATATATTTT
v_call: TRBV5-1
j_call: TRBJ1-3
clone_size: -
d_call: -

cdr3_aa: CASSLAWTGVTDTQYF
cdr3_nt: TGTGCCAGCAGCTTAGCCTGGACAGGGGTCACAGATACGCAGTATTTT
v_call: TRBV7-6
j_call: TRBJ2-3
clone_size: -
d_call: TRBD1